Presented here are 19 T cell receptor beta chains from one specimen sequenced in a study of beta chain features in type 1 diabetes. Isolated RNA was reverse transcribed in full, so expressed TCRB transcripts were sequenced. Data came from immunoSEQ multiplex PCR; TCRdb stores just in-frame clones and leaves some out. The data contain more than 100,000 clones, 15% to 20% of them seen just once; the ten biggest clones take up roughly 2.5%. Study observations and caveats: For Type 1 diabetes patients, all four CD4+ subsets carried TCRB CDR3s that were moderately but significantly shorter.

Their specific antigens are unknown. Specimen: central memory CD4+ T cells from blood. These receptors originate from a man between 25 and 39 years old with type 1 diabetes.

The chain recombines TRBV7-2 with TRBJ2-1; D is unresolved. Germline V CDR1 and CDR2: SGHTA, FQGNSA. The V end was cut by 2 bases, the J end by 8 bases, with 13 bases between. The CDR3 runs 14 residues. CDR3 sequence (DNA): TGTGCCAGCAGCTTATCGTGGGTAGACTATGAGCAGTTCTTC. Residues: CASSLSWVDYEQFF.

A few counts support this clone. The J gene is TRBJ2-5, the V gene TRBV11-2, with a weak D call TRBD1 (5 bases). Per the germline V gene, CDR1 is SGHAT and CDR2 is FQNNGV. This CDR3 is built from 14 residues. V lost 1 base to trimming and J lost 3 bases, with 9 bases between them. The CDR3 bases are TGTGCCAGCAGCTTAGCTCCAGGGAAAGAGACCCAGTACTTC. Residues: CASSLAPGKETQYF.

This rearrangement joins TRBV4-2 to TRBJ2-7; 7 bases are shared with TRBD2. V shed 0 bases and J 2 bases; nucleotides not matched to a gene: 7. This CDR3 region has 16 residues. CDR1 and CDR2 from the germline V gene are LGHNA and YNFKEQ. The CDR3 DNA is TGTGCCAGCAGCCAAGAACCTGGACTAGAGACCTACGAGCAGTACTTC. It yields the protein CASSQEPGLETYEQYF.

The genes are TRBV6-5 and TRBJ1-2, with D uncertain. Germline CDR1 reads MNHEY; CDR2 reads SVGAGI. There are 12 residues in the CDR3. Trimming removed 5 bases from V and 8 bases from J, with 12 bases in between. CDR3 in DNA: TGTGCCAGCAGTAAAGAAGGGCTCGGCTACACCTTC. Its translation is CASSKEGLGYTF.

This clone was seen only a few times. The chain couples TRBV30 to TRBJ1-3; D gene ambiguous. The V end was cut by 1 base, the J end by 8 bases, with 18 bases between. CDR3 length: 15 amino acids. The germline gives CDR1 GTSNPN, CDR2 SVGIG (reference sequence). CDR3 nucleotides: TGTGCCTGGAGTGAACCGGTTTTGACCAGAGACACCATATATTTT. It encodes CAWSEPVLTRDTIYF.

The gene calls are TRBV5-1 and TRBJ2-2; the D gene could be TRBD1 or TRBD2 (6 bases each). The V end lost 9 bases, the J end lost 6 bases, and 24 bases lay between the germline ends. Germline CDR1 and CDR2: SGHRS and YFSETQ. This CDR3 is built from 16 residues. For the CDR3, the DNA is TGCGCCACCACCTCCAGGGGCCAGGGCGGGGCCGGGGAGCTGTTTTTT. Translated: CATTSRGQGGAGELFF. Based on the CDR3 plus reference TRBV5-1 and TRBJ2-2, the full variable domain is KAGVTQTPRYLIKTRGQQVTLSCSPISGHRSVSWYQQTPGQGLQFLFEYFSETQRNKGNFPGRFSGRQFSNSRSEMNVSTLELGDSALYLCATTSRGQGGAGELFFGEGSRLTVL.

This clone was counted a few times. The chain recombines TRBV10-3 with TRBJ1-5; 7 nucleotides match TRBD1. Germline V lookup: CDR1 ENHRY, CDR2 SYGVKD. With V trimmed by 6 bases and J by 5 bases, 4 bases remained unmatched. The CDR3 consists of 13 residues. The CDR3 loop reads CAISRQGDQPQHF. CDR3 coding DNA: TGTGCCATCAGCCGACAGGGTGATCAGCCCCAGCATTTT.

This clone appeared a few times. The CDR3 sequence: CASTLGDSTYGYTF. The CDR3 nucleotides read TGTGCCAGCACGCTGGGGGACAGCACCTATGGCTACACCTTC. The chain couples TRBV28 to TRBJ1-2; TRBD1 matches 7 bases. Trimming removed 7 bases from V and 4 bases from J; junction bases left unmatched: 9. The germline V gene encodes CDR1 MDHEN and CDR2 SYDVKM. The CDR3 sequence is 14 residues long.

This clone has only one observation. The chain employs TRBV7-3 and TRBJ2-5, with D possibly TRBD2 on 6 matching bases. CDR3 size: 15 residues. V was trimmed by 5 bases and J by 0 bases, leaving 13 bases between them. Germline loops: CDR1 SGHTA, CDR2 FQGTGA. CDR3: CASSPTGEHQETQYF. CDR3 nucleotides: TGTGCCAGCAGCCCGACGGGAGAGCACCAAGAGACCCAGTACTTC.

The chain has TRBV9 and TRBJ2-5; the D gene could be TRBD1 or TRBD2 (5 bases each). The DNA end is a closer match to TRBJ2-7, so the J assignment may be wrong. CDR1 and CDR2 (germline): SGDLS, YYNGEE. CDR3 length: 13 amino acids. In DNA form, the CDR3 reads TGTGCCAGCAGCGTAAGAGGGGTCGACGAGCAGTACTTC. Amino acid sequence: CASSVRGVDEQYF.

This chain connects TRBV5-1 to TRBJ2-5, with D perhaps given as TRBD1 or TRBD2 (5 bases each). V was pared by 0 bases and J by 13 bases, with 19 bases between. Germline-derived CDR1 and CDR2 are SGHRS and YFSETQ. The CDR3 spans 14 residues. CDR3 DNA sequence: TGCGCCAGCAGCTTGGCCAATGTGGGGGACGCATCGTACTTC. Translated: CASSLANVGDASYF.

The chain employs TRBV7-9 and TRBJ2-2; D possibly corresponds to TRBD1 (6 bases). This CDR3 is built from 13 residues. Germline CDR1 is SEHNR and CDR2 is FQNEAQ (reference sequence). Trimming stripped 4 bases from V and 6 bases from J, with 9 bases between. CDR3 nucleotides: TGTGCCAGCAGCTCAACAGGGCCCGGGGAGCTGTTTTTT. This translates into CASSSTGPGELFF.

V gene TRBV6-6 combines with J gene TRBJ2-7; D is unresolved. Germline lookup yields CDR1 MNHNY and CDR2 SVGAGI (reference sequence). There are 13 residues in the CDR3. Trimming removed 5 bases at V and 2 bases at J, with 10 bases between. In DNA form, the CDR3 reads TGTGCCAGCAGTCTTACGGAACCCTACGAGCAGTACTTC. Amino acid sequence: CASSLTEPYEQYF.

In its sample, this clone was seen a few times. The chain has TRBV14 and TRBJ2-1; D possibly matches TRBD1 or TRBD2 (5 bases each). Trimming removed 4 bases at V and 3 bases at J, with 25 bases between. The CDR3 contains 19 residues. Per germline, CDR1 SGHDN and CDR2 FVKESK. In DNA form, the CDR3 reads TGTGCCAGCAGCCCCATAACCCTTCGAGGGGTGTTTAACTACAATGAGCAGTTCTTC. Protein sequence: CASSPITLRGVFNYNEQFF.

The V gene is TRBV12-2, the J gene TRBJ2-1; the table's D call of TRBD1 was not tested on the DNA. TRBV12-2 is a listed pseudogene. The CDR3 contains 16 residues. In nucleotides, the CDR3 is TGTGCAAGTCGCGCCTCAGGGTCGGGCTTAACGGATGAGCAGTTCTTC. It translates to CASRASGSGLTDEQFF.

The rearrangement joins TRBV7-9 to TRBJ2-5, with D possibly TRBD2 on 6 matching bases. Between the trimmed V and J ends, which lost 5 bases and 2 bases, there was a span of 21 bases. CDR1 and CDR2 from the germline V gene are SEHNR and FQNEAQ (reference sequence). The CDR3 consists of 17 residues. CDR3 sequence: CASSPRGVAEGQETQYF. The CDR3, as DNA: TGTGCCAGCAGCCCGAGGGGAGTAGCGGAGGGTCAAGAGACCCAGTACTTC. Complete variable domain (other parts from reference TRBV7-9 and TRBJ2-5): DTGVSQNPRHKITKRGQNVTFRCDPISEHNRLYWYRQTLGQGPEFLTYFQNEAQLEKSRLLSDRFSAERPKGSFSTLEIQRTEQGDSAMYLCASSPRGVAEGQETQYFGPGTRLLVL.

This clone has a handful of counts. V and J are TRBV5-1 and TRBJ1-1; D not resolved. The CDR3 consists of 17 residues. The V gene lost 1 base and the J gene lost 4 bases, with 20 bases spanning the gap. Germline assignment: CDR1 SGHRS and CDR2 YFSETQ. CDR3 loop: CASSLIPIDYEGTEAFF. The CDR3 DNA follows: TGCGCCAGCAGCTTGATACCGATCGACTACGAGGGCACTGAAGCTTTCTTT.

This clone was counted only a few times. The J gene is TRBJ2-5, the V gene TRBV7-2; D perhaps matches TRBD2 (5 bases). The CDR3 runs 13 residues. The V gene lost 3 bases and the J gene lost 5 bases, with 10 bases spanning the gap. Germline lookup yields CDR1 SGHTA and CDR2 FQGNSA. CDR3 residues: CASSLRVRETQYF. For the CDR3, the DNA is TGTGCCAGCAGCTTGAGGGTGCGGGAGACCCAGTACTTC.

The rearrangement uses TRBV11-1 and TRBJ1-4; D gene unclear. Germline V gene sequence: CDR1 SGHAT, CDR2 FQDESV (reference sequence). The V end lost 0 bases, the J end lost 8 bases, and 16 bases lay between the germline ends. The CDR3 is 16 amino acids. The CDR3 is CASSLALTRFREKLFF. As DNA, the CDR3 is TGTGCCAGCAGCTTAGCTCTCACGCGGTTTCGGGAAAAACTGTTTTTT.